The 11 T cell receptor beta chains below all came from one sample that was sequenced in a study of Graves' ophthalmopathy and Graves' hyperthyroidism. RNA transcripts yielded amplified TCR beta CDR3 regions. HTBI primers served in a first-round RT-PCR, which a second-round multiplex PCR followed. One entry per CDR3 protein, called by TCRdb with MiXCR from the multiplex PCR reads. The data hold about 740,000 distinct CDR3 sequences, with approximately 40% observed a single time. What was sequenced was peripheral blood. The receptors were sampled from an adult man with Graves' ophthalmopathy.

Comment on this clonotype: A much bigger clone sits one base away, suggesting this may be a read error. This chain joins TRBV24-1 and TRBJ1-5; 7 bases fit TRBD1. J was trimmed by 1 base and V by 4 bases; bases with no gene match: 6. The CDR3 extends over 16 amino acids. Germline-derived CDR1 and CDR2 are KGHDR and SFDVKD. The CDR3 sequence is CATSDPGTESNQPQHF. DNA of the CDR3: TGTGCCACCAGTGACCCAGGGACAGAGAGCAATCAGCCCCAGCATTTT.

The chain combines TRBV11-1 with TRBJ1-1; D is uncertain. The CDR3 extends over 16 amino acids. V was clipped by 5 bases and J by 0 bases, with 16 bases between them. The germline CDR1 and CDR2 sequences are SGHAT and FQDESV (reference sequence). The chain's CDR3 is CASSARLGVMNTEAFF. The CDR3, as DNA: TGTGCCAGCAGCGCCAGACTTGGAGTAATGAACACTGAAGCTTTCTTT.

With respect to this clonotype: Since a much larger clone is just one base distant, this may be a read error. The CDR3 DNA sequence: TGTGCCAGCAGCGACAGGGACGCGTACGAGCAGTACTTC. The encoded protein is CASSDRDAYEQYF. The rearrangement links TRBV9 to TRBJ2-7; possibly TRBD1 for D (6 bases). Trimming took off 3 bases at V and 4 bases at J, with 11 bases between the two ends. The CDR3 is made up of 13 amino acids. Germline loops: CDR1 SGDLS, CDR2 YYNGEE.

The CDR3 region is CASSATGETQYF. The DNA for the CDR3 is TGTGCCAGCAGTGCTACGGGAGAGACCCAGTACTTC. The chain has TRBV11-1 and TRBJ2-5, with D uncertain. With 6 bases removed from V and 4 bases from J, the gap between germline ends came to 9 bases. This CDR3 spans 12 amino acids. The germline V gene encodes CDR1 SGHAT and CDR2 FQDESV (reference sequence).

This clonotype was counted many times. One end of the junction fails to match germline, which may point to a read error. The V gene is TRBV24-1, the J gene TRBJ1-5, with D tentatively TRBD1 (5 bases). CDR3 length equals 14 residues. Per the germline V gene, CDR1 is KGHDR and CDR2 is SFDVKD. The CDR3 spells CASSYQGRNQPQHF. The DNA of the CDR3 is TGTGCCAGCAGTTACCAGGGACGGAATCAGCCCCAGCATTTT.

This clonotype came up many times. The CDR3 DNA reads TGTGCCAGCATCGGGGGTTTCTACGAGCAGTACTTC. It codes for CASIGGFYEQYF. The chain joins TRBV2 to TRBJ2-7; perhaps TRBD2 as D (6 bases). The CDR3 runs 12 residues. Germline assignment: CDR1 SNHLY and CDR2 FYNNEI. V lost 7 bases and J lost 3, with 10 bases in between.

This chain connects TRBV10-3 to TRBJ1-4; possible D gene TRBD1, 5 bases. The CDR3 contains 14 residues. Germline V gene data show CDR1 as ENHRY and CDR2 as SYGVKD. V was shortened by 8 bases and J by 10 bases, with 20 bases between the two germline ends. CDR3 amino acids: CAIFNGGGFGKLFF. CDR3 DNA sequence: TGTGCCATCTTCAATGGGGGGGGTTTTGGAAAACTGTTTTTT.

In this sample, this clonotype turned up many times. The CDR3 DNA reads as TGTGCCAGCAGGGGCGGGACACTTAACACTGAAGCTTTCTTT. The encoded protein is CASRGGTLNTEAFF. The chain is built from TRBV25-1 and TRBJ1-1; the D gene is possibly TRBD1 (6 bases). Between the trimmed V and J ends, which lost 6 bases and 2 bases, there was a span of 13 bases. The CDR3 sequence is 14 residues long. CDR1 is MGHDK, CDR2 SYGVNS, per germline.

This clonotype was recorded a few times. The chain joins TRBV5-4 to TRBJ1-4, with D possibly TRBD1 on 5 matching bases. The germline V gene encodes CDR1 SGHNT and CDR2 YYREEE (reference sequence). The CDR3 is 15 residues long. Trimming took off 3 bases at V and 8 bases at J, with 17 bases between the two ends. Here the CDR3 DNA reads TGTGCCAGCAGCTCGCTACCGGGCCGACAGGAAAAACTGTTTTTT. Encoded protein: CASSSLPGRQEKLFF.

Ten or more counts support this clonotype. CDR3 region: CASTSERGDYGYTF. CDR3 DNA: TGTGCCAGCACATCCGAAAGGGGTGACTATGGCTACACCTTC. V usage is TRBV7-8 and J usage is TRBJ1-2; a weak D match, TRBD1 (5 bases). The length of the CDR3 is 14 residues. Germline CDR1 and CDR2: SGHVS and FQNEAQ. The germline V and J ends were trimmed by 7 bases and 3 bases, with 15 bases remaining between them.

The CDR3 reads CAISDRGRQTQYF. The CDR3 DNA reads as TGTGCCATCAGTGACCGGGGGCGACAGACCCAGTACTTC. The V and J genes are TRBV10-3 and TRBJ2-5, with D perhaps being TRBD1 or TRBD2 (6 bases each). V gave up 3 bases and J gave up 6 bases, with 11 bases separating them. The CDR3 spans 13 residues. Germline CDR1 ENHRY, CDR2 SYGVKD.